This T cell receptor (beta chain) was sequenced during a study of cytomegalovirus exposure and HLA in healthy donors. Study-level results: A later analysis showed TCR association rates differing by HLA locus, peaking at DRB1 and lowest at HLA-C. The authors listed around 150 TCR beta chains as cytomegalovirus-associated.

The study ran its PCR with 60 Vbeta and 13 Jbeta primers. TCRdb's copy holds only in-frame clones and misses some; the assay was immunoSEQ multiplex PCR. The sample consists of 100,000 to 150,000 clones, 77% of them appearing once. Germline assignment: CDR1 MNHEY and CDR2 SVGAGI. There are 12 residues in the CDR3. Trimming cost V 8 bases and J 2 bases, with 9 bases left between them. With respect to this clone: Antigen: not known.

The chain employs TRBV6-5 and TRBJ2-5; D might be TRBD2 (5 bases). The sequence was collected from a man aged 18 to 35 in good health and CMV-seropositive. Sequencing input: PBMCs. The CDR3 spells CASRREQETQYF. CDR3 coding DNA: TGTGCCAGCCGACGGGAACAAGAGACCCAGTACTTC.